A single sample gave rise to the 7 T cell receptor beta chains below, sequenced in a study of tumor and adjacent non-tumor tissue in lung cancer (dated by TCRdb to 2016 to 2018). RNA was isolated from bulk, unsorted tissue, and RNA quality was assessed with a NanoDrop ND-1000 and an Agilent 2100. Libraries were built with multiplex PCR. Sequencing instrument: Illumina HiSeq 2500. TCRbeta libraries were constructed through three rounds of nested PCR with primers (Table S4) according to protocols adapted from ARM-PCR. The public reads were reprocessed in TCRdb via fastp at Q25 and MiXCR, keeping in-frame beta chains. Rows with one shared CDR3 protein collapse into an entry with the most common genes and DNA. The sample includes roughly 120,000 distinct CDR3 sequences, with over 75% observed a single time. About 22% of the sample rests with the top ten. The sequencing input was lung tumor tissue. The origin of the receptors is a man between 65 and 85 years old with non-small cell lung cancer.

Details on this clonotype: A much larger clone differs from this one at a single base, so this may be a read error. The chain joins TRBV20-1 to TRBJ2-7, with D perhaps matching TRBD1 or TRBD2 (5 bases each). The CDR3 runs to 14 residues. CDR1 and CDR2 (germline): DFQATT, SNEGSKA (reference sequence). V shed 5 bases and J shed 6 bases, with 20 bases lying between them. The CDR3 nucleotides are TGCAGTGCTGTTGAAGGTGGTTCGAGGGGCGAGCAGTACTTC. It specifies CSAVEGGSRGEQYF.

The CDR3, as DNA: TGTGCCAGCAGCCCCGCCGGGACACCAACCTACGAGCAGTACTTC. It translates to CASSPAGTPTYEQYF. V and J are TRBV11-2 and TRBJ2-7, with a tentative D call TRBD1 (6 bases). The CDR3 is 15 residues long. V lost 5 bases and J lost 2, with 16 bases in between. Germline CDR1 is SGHAT and CDR2 is FQNNGV.

This chain uses TRBV6-1 with TRBJ1-2; D is unresolved. Germline V gene lookup returns CDR1 MNHNS and CDR2 SASEGT. V dropped 4 bases and J dropped 5 bases, with 14 bases sitting between them. The CDR3 has 14 amino acids. In DNA form, the CDR3 reads TGTGCCAGCAGTGCGGTCGGTAACCAGTATGGCTACACCTTC. This gives the protein CASSAVGNQYGYTF.

This clonotype was observed at least ten times. This rearrangement joins TRBV6-6 to TRBJ1-5; D uncertain. Germline CDR1 MNHNY, CDR2 SVGAGI (reference sequence). This CDR3 comprises 14 residues. V lost 4 bases and J 3 bases, leaving 10 bases between the germline ends. The CDR3: CASSSGQFNQPQHF. In DNA form, the CDR3 reads TGTGCCAGCAGTTCCGGGCAGTTCAATCAGCCCCAGCATTTT.

The chain uses TRBV6-6 and TRBJ2-1; D call uncertain. Germline assignment: CDR1 MNHNY and CDR2 SVGAGI (reference sequence). The CDR3 sequence is 10 residues long. The V end lost 9 bases, the J end lost 11 bases, and 11 bases lay between the germline ends. CDR3 sequence (DNA): TGTGCCAGTGTTACCTATAAGCAGTTCTTC. Encoded protein: CASVTYKQFF.

On this clonotype: A read error may produce the germline difference seen at one junction end. The rearrangement uses TRBV10-3 and TRBJ2-3; TRBD2 agrees at 11 bases. The CDR3 has 16 amino acids. Per the germline V gene, CDR1 is ENHRY and CDR2 is SYGVKD. This CDR3 reads CAISDTSGSDTETQYF. CDR3 DNA sequence: TGTGCCATCAGTGATACTAGCGGGAGTGACACAGAAACGCAGTACTTT.

Of note for this clonotype: Germline and junction disagree at one end, which may indicate a read error. The J gene is TRBJ2-5, the V gene TRBV11-3; D is uncertain. This CDR3 contains 15 residues. CDR1 is SGHNT and CDR2 is YENEEA in the germline V gene. This CDR3 reads CTSSLGISQDEIQYF. The CDR3, as DNA: TGTACCAGCAGCTTAGGGATTAGTCAGGACGAGATCCAGTACTTC.